The following is a TCR beta chain sequence with its context. Its antigen is not known. These data belong to a study of cytomegalovirus exposure and HLA in healthy donors. Overall study findings and caveats: Cytomegalovirus-associated status was assigned to 164 TCR beta chains. Accurate HLA-A and HLA-B prediction from TCR beta sequences was reported for most subjects.

V lost 2 bases, J lost 4 bases, and 12 bases lay in between. Per germline, CDR1 MNHNY and CDR2 SVGAGI (reference sequence). The CDR3 has 15 residues. Both 60 Vbeta primers and 13 Jbeta primers went into the PCR. The data were produced by immunoSEQ multiplex PCR, yet TCRdb's version contains in-frame clones alone and is incomplete. The data contain some 120,000 clones, approximately 70% of them singletons. This chain connects TRBV6-6 to TRBJ1-3; the D gene is possibly TRBD1 (5 bases). The sequenced sample was PBMCs. The clonotype originates from a man aged 30-40 years in good health and CMV-seropositive. In DNA form, the CDR3 reads TGTGCCAGCAGTTACGCCGCAGGGTGGGGAAACACCATATATTTT. This gives the protein CASSYAAGWGNTIYF.